Shown below are 27 T cell receptor beta chains from a single sample sequenced in a study of OX40 agonist ivuxolimab in advanced cancers. Profiling relied on immunoSEQ multiplex PCR, and the TCRdb table lists in-frame clones only, not all of them. The sample has about 60,000 clones, approximately 80% seen once. This sample comprised CD4+ or CD8+ T cells sorted from blood, obtained in a trial of the OX40 agonist ivuxolimab. The receptors were sampled from an adult with an advanced solid tumor such as melanoma, head and neck, liver or kidney cancer.

The chain links TRBV18 to TRBJ2-7; 11 nucleotides match TRBD2. This CDR3 comprises 17 residues. V shed 2 bases, J shed 0 bases, and the junction held 6 bases outside the gene matches. Per germline, CDR1 KGHSH and CDR2 LQKENI. CDR3 residues: CASSPVSGGAPSYEQYF. DNA for the CDR3: TGTGCCAGCTCACCAGTTAGCGGGGGGGCACCCTCCTACGAGCAGTACTTC.

This clone was seen more than once but under ten times. The chain links TRBV9 to TRBJ1-2, with 7 bases identical to TRBD1. This CDR3 is 13 amino acids long. Germline loops: CDR1 SGDLS, CDR2 YYNGEE. The V segment lost 1 base and the J segment 7 bases; nucleotides outside the gene matches: 4. The CDR3 here is CASSVLGGGGYTF. CDR3 bases: TGTGCCAGCAGCGTACTAGGGGGCGGTGGCTACACCTTC.

This clone was recorded a few times. The chain is built from TRBV15 and TRBJ2-3, with TRBD2 matching over 9 bases. The CDR3 spans 15 residues. CDR1 and CDR2 from the germline V gene are LNHNV and YYDKDF (reference sequence). Trimming cost V 6 bases and J 1 base; bases outside gene matches: 5. This chain's CDR3 is CATRGKREGTDTQYF. The DNA of the CDR3 is TGTGCCACCAGGGGGAAGCGGGAGGGCACAGATACGCAGTATTTT.

The rearrangement uses TRBV7-2 and TRBJ1-5; D possibly corresponds to TRBD1 (6 bases). There are 15 residues in the CDR3. Germline-derived CDR1 and CDR2 are SGHTA and FQGNSA. The V and J ends lost 0 bases and 4 bases respectively, with 10 bases between them. The CDR3 DNA is TGTGCCAGCAGCTTAGCTTGGCAGGGGAATCAGCCCCAGCATTTT. This translates into CASSLAWQGNQPQHF.

The chain recombines TRBV7-2 with TRBJ1-5, with a possible D match to TRBD1 (5 bases). The V gene's germline CDR1 is SGHTA and CDR2 FQGNSA. This CDR3 contains 15 residues. V lost 1 base, J lost 3 bases, and 10 bases lay in between. This chain's CDR3 is CASSLVQGLNQPQHF. In DNA form, the CDR3 reads TGTGCCAGCAGCTTAGTTCAGGGCCTCAATCAGCCCCAGCATTTT.

This sequence joins TRBV28 and TRBJ2-7; D gene uncertain. The CDR3 sequence is 11 residues long. The germline V gene has CDR1 MDHEN and CDR2 SYDVKM. With 5 bases removed from V and 7 bases from J, the gap between germline ends came to 9 bases. In DNA, the CDR3 is TGTGCCAGCAGTGCCTTTAGGGAGCAGTACTTC. This translates into CASSAFREQYF.

The rearrangement uses TRBV7-6 and TRBJ2-7; D not resolved. Germline-derived CDR1 and CDR2 are SGHVS and FNYEAQ. The length of the CDR3 is 12 residues. V was clipped by 4 bases and J by 2 bases, with 6 bases between them. The CDR3 bases are TGTGCCAGCAGCTCGAGACCCTACGAGCAGTACTTC. Encoded protein: CASSSRPYEQYF. The full variable domain, in which reference TRBV7-6 and TRBJ2-7 provide the parts outside the CDR3, is GAGVSQSPRYKVTKRGQDVALRCDPISGHVSLYWYRQALGQGPEFLTYFNYEAQQDKSGLPNDRFSAERPEGSISTLTIQRTEQRDSAMYRCASSSRPYEQYFGPGTRLTVT.

The V gene is TRBV4-3, the J gene TRBJ2-6; D is perhaps TRBD1 (5 bases). There are 17 residues in the CDR3. Germline CDR1 reads LGHNA; CDR2 reads YSLEER. The V and J ends lost 0 bases and 2 bases respectively, with 11 bases between them. The CDR3 loop is CASSQDRSRAGANVLTF. As DNA, the CDR3 is TGCGCCAGCAGCCAAGATCGGAGCAGGGCTGGGGCCAACGTCCTGACTTTC.

The chain couples TRBV19 to TRBJ1-4, with TRBD1 matching over 8 bases. Per the germline V gene, CDR1 is LNHDA and CDR2 is SQIVND (reference sequence). V lost 7 bases, J lost 3 bases, and 7 bases stayed unmatched. CDR3 length: 15 residues. As DNA, the CDR3 is TGTGCCAGTACTCCGGGACAGGCTTCTAATGAAAAACTGTTTTTT. Amino acid sequence: CASTPGQASNEKLFF.

About this clone itself: Relative to the germline gene, one junction end is altered; a read error may explain this. This same CDR3 is encoded by further DNA sequences in the sample. The CDR3 here is CASSLRGHSGYTF. The CDR3 DNA reads as TGTGCCAGCAGTTTAAGGGGGCATAGTGGCTATACCTTC. The chain recombines TRBV27 with TRBJ1-2; 7 bases match TRBD1. The CDR3 extends over 13 amino acids. CDR1 MNHEY and CDR2 SMNVEV come from the germline V gene (reference sequence).

A single count supports this clone. V is TRBV5-4 and J is TRBJ1-1, with TRBD1 matching 9 bases. CDR1 and CDR2 (germline): SGHNT, YYREEE (reference sequence). V was pared by 4 bases and J by 6 bases, with 7 bases of the junction left unmatched. The CDR3 extends over 14 amino acids. This chain's CDR3 is CASSHRDRDPEAFF. In DNA form, the CDR3 reads TGTGCCAGCAGCCACCGGGACAGGGACCCTGAAGCTTTCTTT.

The chain is built from TRBV11-2 and TRBJ2-7; D is possibly TRBD1 (6 bases). Trimming removed 5 bases from V and 7 bases from J, with 15 bases in between. Germline V lookup: CDR1 SGHAT, CDR2 FQNNGV. This CDR3 region has 13 residues. The CDR3 here is CASSRPGTWEQYF. The DNA for the CDR3 is TGTGCCAGCAGCAGGCCGGGGACATGGGAGCAGTACTTC.

V gene TRBV15 combines with J gene TRBJ1-6; TRBD1 agrees at 9 bases. V gave up 0 bases and J gave up 14 bases; unmatched junction bases: 11. Germline loops: CDR1 LNHNV, CDR2 YYDKDF (reference sequence). CDR3 size: 16 residues. The CDR3 loop is CATSRDLGTGLISLHF. CDR3 in DNA: TGTGCCACCAGCAGAGACCTCGGGACAGGGTTAATATCCCTCCACTTT.

This clone has more than one count but fewer than ten. The chain recombines TRBV6-1 with TRBJ1-1; 9 bases align to TRBD1. Germline V gene lookup returns CDR1 MNHNS and CDR2 SASEGT. The CDR3 is made up of 14 amino acids. With V trimmed by 6 bases and J by 2 bases, 4 bases remained unmatched. In DNA form, the CDR3 reads TGTGCCAGCAGCGGGACAGGGTTAAACACTGAAGCTTTCTTT. Translation: CASSGTGLNTEAFF.

Only one count was recorded for this clone. This rearrangement joins TRBV5-1 to TRBJ1-2; TRBD1 agrees at 8 bases. J gave up 4 bases and V 4 bases, and 3 bases lay outside the gene matches. The CDR3 is 13 amino acids. Per the germline V gene, CDR1 is SGHRS and CDR2 is YFSETQ. The CDR3 sequence: CASSAGQGYGYTF. DNA of the CDR3: TGCGCCAGCAGCGCCGGACAGGGCTATGGCTACACCTTC. Full variable domain (missing parts from reference TRBV5-1 and TRBJ1-2): KAGVTQTPRYLIKTRGQQVTLSCSPISGHRSVSWYQQTPGQGLQFLFEYFSETQRNKGNFPGRFSGRQFSNSRSEMNVSTLELGDSALYLCASSAGQGYGYTFGSGTRLTVV.

The gene calls are TRBV29-1 and TRBJ1-4; unclear D gene. Germline CDR1 is SQVTM and CDR2 is ANQGSEA. Trimming took off 6 bases at V and 8 bases at J, with 16 bases between the two ends. The length of the CDR3 is 13 residues. CDR3 sequence (DNA): TGCAGCGTGTATCCGGTGGGTGAGGAAAAACTGTTTTTT. Amino acids: CSVYPVGEEKLFF.

The J gene is TRBJ2-2, the V gene TRBV19; TRBD2 aligns across 8 bases. CDR3 length: 15 residues. From germline, CDR1 is LNHDA and CDR2 SQIVND (reference sequence). V was pared by 5 bases and J by 4 bases, with 6 bases of the junction left unmatched. This chain's CDR3 is CASSYSGIGTGELFF. CDR3 DNA: TGTGCCAGTAGTTATAGCGGGATTGGCACCGGGGAGCTGTTTTTT.

Only one count was recorded for this clone. This chain connects TRBV19 to TRBJ2-3, with a weak D call TRBD1 (5 bases). Germline V CDR1 and CDR2: LNHDA, SQIVND (reference sequence). V shed 4 bases and J shed 4 bases, with 12 bases lying between them. The CDR3 covers 14 residues. Here the CDR3 reads CASSSTGPSDTQYF. In nucleotides, the CDR3 is TGTGCCAGTAGTAGCACAGGACCATCAGATACGCAGTATTTT.

The chain employs TRBV11-3 and TRBJ1-1, with D uncertain. Germline V gene sequence: CDR1 SGHNT, CDR2 YENEEA. The CDR3 contains 13 residues. Between the trimmed V and J ends, which lost 6 bases and 5 bases, there was a span of 13 bases. The CDR3: CASSSQLGTEAFF. The CDR3 nucleotides are TGTGCCAGCAGTTCCCAGCTGGGGACTGAAGCTTTCTTT. Full variable domain (outside the CDR3, taken from reference TRBV11-3 and TRBJ1-1): EAGVVQSPRYKIIEKKQPVAFWCNPISGHNTLYWYLQNLGQGPELLIRYENEEAVDDSQLPKDRFSAERLKGVDSTLKIQPAELGDSAVYLCASSSQLGTEAFFGQGTRLTVV.

This chain joins TRBV5-4 and TRBJ2-5, with D perhaps TRBD1 (6 bases). Germline lookup yields CDR1 SGHNT and CDR2 YYREEE (reference sequence). The CDR3 loop spans 14 amino acids. The V end lost 4 bases, the J end lost 5 bases, and 15 bases lay between the germline ends. For the CDR3, the DNA is TGTGCCAGCAGCGCCGGACAGATTGAGGAGACCCAGTACTTC. It encodes CASSAGQIEETQYF.

This clone was seen once. The chain joins TRBV7-2 to TRBJ1-4, with D unclear. V shed 1 base and J shed 4 bases, with 10 bases lying between them. Germline V lookup: CDR1 SGHTA, CDR2 FQGNSA. CDR3 size: 15 residues. The CDR3 is CASSLGPGINEKLFF. CDR3 nucleotides: TGTGCCAGCAGCTTAGGGCCGGGGATTAATGAAAAACTGTTTTTT. The entire variable domain, with the rest obtained from reference TRBV7-2 and TRBJ1-4, is as follows: GAGVSQSPSNKVTEKGKDVELRCDPISGHTALYWYRQSLGQGLEFLIYFQGNSAPDKSGLPSDRFSAERTGGSVSTLTIQRTQQEDSAVYLCASSLGPGINEKLFFGSGTQLSVL.

This chain links TRBV10-3 with TRBJ2-1; TRBD2 aligns across 12 bases. Trimming removed 4 bases from V and 13 bases from J; junction bases left unmatched: 5. The CDR3 runs to 13 residues. The germline CDR1 and CDR2 sequences are ENHRY and SYGVKD. This CDR3 reads CAISGTSGDLQFF. CDR3 coding DNA: TGTGCCATCAGTGGGACTAGCGGGGACCTCCAGTTCTTC.

This chain links TRBV18 with TRBJ2-7; 8 bases are shared with TRBD2. The germline V gene encodes CDR1 KGHSH and CDR2 LQKENI. This CDR3 spans 15 amino acids. V trimming: 6 bases; J trimming: 0 bases; junction bases outside the gene matches: 7. The CDR3, as DNA: TGTGCCAGCTCCCCAACTAGCGGCTACTCCTACGAGCAGTACTTC. It translates to CASSPTSGYSYEQYF.

Note on this clone: This specimen includes other DNA sequences encoding the same CDR3. This sequence joins TRBV5-5 and TRBJ2-6; no clear D gene. Trimming shortened V by 0 bases and J by 2 bases, and 9 bases separated the two germline ends. CDR3 length equals 16 residues. Germline CDR1 is SGHKS and CDR2 is YYEKEE (reference sequence). The CDR3 region has the DNA TGTGCCAGCAGCTTGGAGGGTGCCCCTGGGGCCAACGTCCTGACTTTC. It is translated as CASSLEGAPGANVLTF.

This chain links TRBV4-3 with TRBJ2-1; 10 bases match TRBD1. CDR1 and CDR2 from the germline V gene are LGHNA and YSLEER. This CDR3 is built from 17 residues. Germline trimming cut 1 base from V and 6 bases from J; bases unmatched to any gene: 9. As DNA, the CDR3 is TGCGCCAGCAGCCAAGGGATAACCGGGACAGGGGCCAATGAGCAGTTCTTC. Encoded protein: CASSQGITGTGANEQFF.

This chain links TRBV19 with TRBJ2-2; D might be TRBD1 (6 bases). Trimming cost V 7 bases and J 4 bases, with 10 bases left between them. The CDR3 contains 13 residues. Germline V gives CDR1 LNHDA, CDR2 SQIVND (reference sequence). CDR3: CASKGESTGELFF. The CDR3 nucleotides read TGTGCCAGTAAGGGGGAGAGCACCGGGGAGCTGTTTTTT. The full variable domain, completed using reference TRBV19 and TRBJ2-2, is DGGITQSPKYLFRKEGQNVTLSCEQNLNHDAMYWYRQDPGQGLRLIYYSQIVNDFQKGDIAEGYSVSREKKESFPLTVTSAQKNPTAFYLCASKGESTGELFFGEGSRLTVL.

The gene calls are TRBV5-1 and TRBJ2-3, with 8 nucleotides matching TRBD1. Losses at the gene ends were 2 bases for V and 2 bases for J; bases not matched to a gene: 7. Germline CDR1 is SGHRS and CDR2 is YFSETQ. This CDR3 is 16 amino acids long. CDR3 loop: CASSFARTGNTDTQYF. DNA of the CDR3: TGCGCCAGCAGCTTCGCACGGACAGGGAACACAGATACGCAGTATTTT.